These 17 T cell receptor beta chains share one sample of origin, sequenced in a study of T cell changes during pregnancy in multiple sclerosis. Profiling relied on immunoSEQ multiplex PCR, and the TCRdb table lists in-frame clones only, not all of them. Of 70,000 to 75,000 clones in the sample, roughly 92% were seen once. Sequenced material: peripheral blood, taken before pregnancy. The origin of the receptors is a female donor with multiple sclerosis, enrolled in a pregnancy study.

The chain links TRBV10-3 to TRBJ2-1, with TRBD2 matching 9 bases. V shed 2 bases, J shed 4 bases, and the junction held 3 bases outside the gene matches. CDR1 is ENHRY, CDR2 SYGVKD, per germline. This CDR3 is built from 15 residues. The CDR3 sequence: CAISEIAGDYNEQFF. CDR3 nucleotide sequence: TGTGCCATCAGTGAGATAGCGGGAGATTACAATGAGCAGTTCTTC.

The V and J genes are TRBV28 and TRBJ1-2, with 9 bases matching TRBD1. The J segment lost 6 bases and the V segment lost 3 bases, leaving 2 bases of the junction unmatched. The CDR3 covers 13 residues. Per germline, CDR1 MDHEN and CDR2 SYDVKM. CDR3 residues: CASSFRTGDGYTF. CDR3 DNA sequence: TGTGCCAGCAGTTTCAGGACAGGGGATGGCTACACCTTC.

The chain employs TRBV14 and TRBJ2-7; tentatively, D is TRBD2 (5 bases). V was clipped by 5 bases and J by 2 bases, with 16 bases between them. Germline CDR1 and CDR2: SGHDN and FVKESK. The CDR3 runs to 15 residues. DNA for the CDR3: TGTGCCAGCAGCTTCGGAACCGCGGGCCCCTACGAGCAGTACTTC. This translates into CASSFGTAGPYEQYF.

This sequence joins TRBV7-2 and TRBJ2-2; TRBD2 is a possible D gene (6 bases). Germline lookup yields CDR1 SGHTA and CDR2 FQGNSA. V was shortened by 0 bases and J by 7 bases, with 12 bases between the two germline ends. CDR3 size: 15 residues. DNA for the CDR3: TGTGCCAGCAGCTTAGCGAGAGCGGGCGGCGGGGAGCTGTTTTTT. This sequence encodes CASSLARAGGGELFF.

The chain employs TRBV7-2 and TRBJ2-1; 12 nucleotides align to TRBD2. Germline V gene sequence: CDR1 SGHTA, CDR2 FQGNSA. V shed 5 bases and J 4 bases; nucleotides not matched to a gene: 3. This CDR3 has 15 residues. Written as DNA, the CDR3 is TGTGCCAGCAGCCGCGGGACTAGCGGGTACAATGAGCAGTTCTTC. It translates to CASSRGTSGYNEQFF.

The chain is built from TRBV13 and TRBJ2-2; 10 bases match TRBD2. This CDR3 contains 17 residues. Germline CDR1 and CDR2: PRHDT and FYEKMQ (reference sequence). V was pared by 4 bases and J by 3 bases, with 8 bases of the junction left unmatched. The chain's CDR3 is CASSSSGSLRYTGELFF. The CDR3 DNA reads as TGTGCCAGCAGCTCTAGCGGGAGTTTACGGTACACCGGGGAGCTGTTTTTT.

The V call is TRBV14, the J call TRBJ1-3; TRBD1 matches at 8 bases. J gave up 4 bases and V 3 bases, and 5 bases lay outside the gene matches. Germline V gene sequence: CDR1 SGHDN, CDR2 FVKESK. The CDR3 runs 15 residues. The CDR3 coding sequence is TGTGCCAGCAGCCACATAGGGACAGGCGGAAACACCATATATTTT. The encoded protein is CASSHIGTGGNTIYF.

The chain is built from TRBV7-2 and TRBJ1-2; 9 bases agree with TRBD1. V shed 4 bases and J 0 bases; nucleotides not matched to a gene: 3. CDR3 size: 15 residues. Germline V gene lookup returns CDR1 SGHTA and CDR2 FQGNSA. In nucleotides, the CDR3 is TGTGCCAGCAGCTGGGGACAGGGCTCTAACTATGGCTACACCTTC. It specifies CASSWGQGSNYGYTF.

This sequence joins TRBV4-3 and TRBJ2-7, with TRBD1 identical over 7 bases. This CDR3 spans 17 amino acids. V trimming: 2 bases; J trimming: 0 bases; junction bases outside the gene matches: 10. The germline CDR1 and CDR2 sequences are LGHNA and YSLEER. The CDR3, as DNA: TGCGCCAGCAGCCAATACTTAGGGACAGAGAGCTCCTACGAGCAGTACTTC. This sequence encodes CASSQYLGTESSYEQYF.

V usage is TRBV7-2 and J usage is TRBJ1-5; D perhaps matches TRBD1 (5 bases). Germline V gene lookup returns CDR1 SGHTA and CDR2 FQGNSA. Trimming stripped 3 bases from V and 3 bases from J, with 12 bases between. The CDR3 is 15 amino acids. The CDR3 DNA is TGTGCCAGCAGCTTTGGGCAGGGAAACAATCAGCCCCAGCATTTT. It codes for CASSFGQGNNQPQHF. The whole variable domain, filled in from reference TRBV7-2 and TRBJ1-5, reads GAGVSQSPSNKVTEKGKDVELRCDPISGHTALYWYRQSLGQGLEFLIYFQGNSAPDKSGLPSDRFSAERTGGSVSTLTIQRTQQEDSAVYLCASSFGQGNNQPQHFGDGTRLSIL.

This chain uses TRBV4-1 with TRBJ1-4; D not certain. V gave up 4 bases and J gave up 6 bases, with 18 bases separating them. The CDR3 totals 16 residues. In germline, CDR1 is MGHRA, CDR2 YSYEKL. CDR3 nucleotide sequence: TGCGCCAGCAGCCGCCCGGGAAGGGAACTCTATGAAAAACTGTTTTTT. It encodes CASSRPGRELYEKLFF.

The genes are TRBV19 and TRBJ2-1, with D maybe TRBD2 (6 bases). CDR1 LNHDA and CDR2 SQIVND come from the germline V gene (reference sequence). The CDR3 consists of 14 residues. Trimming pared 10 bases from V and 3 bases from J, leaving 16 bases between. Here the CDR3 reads CATRGPGVYNEQFF. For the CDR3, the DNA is TGTGCCACCCGGGGTCCGGGAGTCTACAATGAGCAGTTCTTC.

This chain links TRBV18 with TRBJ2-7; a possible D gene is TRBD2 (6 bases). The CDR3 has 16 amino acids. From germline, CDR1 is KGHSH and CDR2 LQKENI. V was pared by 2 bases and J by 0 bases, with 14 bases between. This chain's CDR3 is CASSPRASESSYEQYF. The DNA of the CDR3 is TGTGCCAGCTCACCAAGGGCTAGCGAAAGCTCCTACGAGCAGTACTTC.

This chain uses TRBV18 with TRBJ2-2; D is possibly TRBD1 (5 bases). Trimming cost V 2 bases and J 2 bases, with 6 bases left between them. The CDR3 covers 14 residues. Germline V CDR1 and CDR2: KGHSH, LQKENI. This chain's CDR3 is CASSPDRNTGELFF. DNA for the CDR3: TGTGCCAGCTCACCAGACAGAAACACCGGGGAGCTGTTTTTT.

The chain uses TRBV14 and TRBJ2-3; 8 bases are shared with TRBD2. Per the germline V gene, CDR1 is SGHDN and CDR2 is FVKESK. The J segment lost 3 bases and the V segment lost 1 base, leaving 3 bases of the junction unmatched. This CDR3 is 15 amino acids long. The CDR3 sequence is CASSQGGRFTDTQYF. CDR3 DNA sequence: TGTGCCAGCAGCCAAGGCGGGAGGTTTACAGATACGCAGTATTTT.

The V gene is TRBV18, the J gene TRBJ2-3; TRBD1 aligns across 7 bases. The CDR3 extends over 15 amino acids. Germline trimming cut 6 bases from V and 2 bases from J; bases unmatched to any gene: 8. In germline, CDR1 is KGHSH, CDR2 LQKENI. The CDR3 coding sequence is TGTGCCAGCTCCTTAGTGACAGGGCTCACAGATACGCAGTATTTT. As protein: CASSLVTGLTDTQYF.

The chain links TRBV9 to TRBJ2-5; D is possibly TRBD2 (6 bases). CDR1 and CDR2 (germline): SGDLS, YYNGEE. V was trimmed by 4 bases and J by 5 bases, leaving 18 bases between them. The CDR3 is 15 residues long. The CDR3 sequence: CASSLRDSQRETQYF. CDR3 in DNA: TGTGCCAGCAGCCTGCGGGACTCCCAACGGGAGACCCAGTACTTC.